The 25 T cell receptor beta chains reported below all come from one sample, sequenced in a study of T-cell reconstitution after alpha-beta-depleted transplantation in children. It was with unique molecular identifiers that the TCRbeta library was prepared. TCRdb re-derived calls from the PCR reads in MiXCR, one entry per CDR3 protein. The sample contains some 350,000 distinct CDR3 sequences, about a tenth of which appear only once. This specimen was PBMCs from the stem cell graft donor, taken from the stem cell graft. The receptors were gathered from a human donor who donated a stem cell graft to a child with acute lymphoblastic leukemia.

V usage is TRBV6-6 and J usage is TRBJ1-5, with unresolved D. V dropped 6 bases and J dropped 1 base, with 7 bases sitting between them. The V gene's germline CDR1 is MNHNY and CDR2 SVGAGI (reference sequence). The CDR3 runs to 13 residues. This chain's CDR3 is CASRVGSNQPQHF. In DNA, the CDR3 is TGTGCCAGCAGGGTCGGAAGCAATCAGCCCCAGCATTTT.

This clonotype was observed a few times. CDR3 coding DNA: TGTGCCAGCGCAGGGAGCCCCTCCTACGAGCAGTACTTC. It yields the protein CASAGSPSYEQYF. This sequence joins TRBV28 and TRBJ2-7; possibly TRBD1 or TRBD2 for D (5 bases each). Germline CDR1 MDHEN, CDR2 SYDVKM. Trimming removed 8 bases at V and 0 bases at J, with 11 bases between. CDR3 length: 13 amino acids.

This clonotype has a handful of counts. The V call is TRBV24-1, the J call TRBJ2-2, with unresolved D. CDR1 is KGHDR and CDR2 is SFDVKD in the germline V gene. Trimming shortened V by 8 bases and J by 1 base, and 10 bases separated the two germline ends. The CDR3 spans 14 residues. As DNA, the CDR3 is TGTGCCACCATAATACCAGAGAACACCGGGGAGCTGTTTTTT. It codes for CATIIPENTGELFF.

The chain joins TRBV20-1 to TRBJ1-3; D unclear. CDR3 length: 13 residues. V was shortened by 1 base and J by 3 bases, with 7 bases between the two germline ends. In germline, CDR1 is DFQATT, CDR2 SNEGSKA (reference sequence). The CDR3 is CSARGRVGNTIYF. As DNA, the CDR3 is TGCAGTGCTAGAGGGAGGGTTGGAAACACCATATATTTT.

The table lists this clonotype with many counts. This chain uses TRBV11-2 with TRBJ1-5; D is uncertain. This CDR3 region has 16 residues. V shed 1 base and J shed 0 bases, with 10 bases lying between them. Germline values: CDR1 SGHAT, CDR2 FQNNGV. The CDR3 protein is CASSLGATYSNQPQHF. CDR3 nucleotides: TGTGCCAGCAGCTTAGGGGCAACGTATAGCAATCAGCCCCAGCATTTT.

This clonotype was seen at least ten times. The chain is built from TRBV20-1 and TRBJ1-1; a possible D gene is TRBD1 (5 bases). V lost 1 base and J lost 5, with 11 bases in between. The CDR3 is 13 residues long. Looked up from germline, CDR1 is DFQATT and CDR2 is SNEGSKA (reference sequence). In DNA, the CDR3 is TGCAGTGCTAGAGTTCCGGGGGGGACTGAAGCTTTCTTT. Protein product: CSARVPGGTEAFF.

This clonotype was seen repeatedly, ten times or more. The V call is TRBV20-1, the J call TRBJ2-1; 11 nucleotides agree with TRBD1. J lost 6 bases, V lost 6 bases, and 4 bases had no gene match. Germline CDR1 and CDR2: DFQATT and SNEGSKA (reference sequence). CDR3 length: 13 residues. CDR3 coding DNA: TGCAGTGCACCGGGACAGGGGGTCAATGAGCAGTTCTTC. It encodes CSAPGQGVNEQFF.

V gene TRBV4-1 combines with J gene TRBJ2-1; 10 positions agree with TRBD2. Germline V CDR1 and CDR2: MGHRA, YSYEKL. With V trimmed by 0 bases and J by 7 bases, 6 bases remained unmatched. The CDR3 is made up of 16 amino acids. The CDR3 here is CASSQDGLAGENEQFF. The CDR3 DNA follows: TGCGCCAGCAGCCAAGATGGCCTAGCGGGGGAGAATGAGCAGTTCTTC.

The V call is TRBV12-3 or TRBV12-4, the J call TRBJ2-7, with unresolved D. Trimming shortened V by 6 bases and J by 3 bases, and 15 bases separated the two germline ends. The CDR3 spans 14 residues. CDR3 nucleotide sequence: TGTGCCAGCAGCCCCCTGCTGGGAAACTACGAGCAGTACTTC. This sequence encodes CASSPLLGNYEQYF.

V usage is TRBV20-1 and J usage is TRBJ2-2; 8 bases fit TRBD1. CDR3 size: 15 residues. V lost 2 bases, J lost 1 base, and 3 bases stayed unmatched. Germline CDR1 and CDR2: DFQATT and SNEGSKA (reference sequence). The CDR3 bases are TGCAGTGCTAGAACCGGGACAGGGAACACCGGGGAGCTGTTTTTT. This encodes CSARTGTGNTGELFF.

This chain joins TRBV20-1 and TRBJ2-1; 11 bases map to TRBD2. V shed 5 bases, J shed 2 bases, and the junction held 5 bases outside the gene matches. There are 15 residues in the CDR3. Looked up from germline, CDR1 is DFQATT and CDR2 is SNEGSKA (reference sequence). CDR3: CSAVPTSGTYNEQFF. Here the CDR3 DNA reads TGCAGTGCTGTACCGACTAGCGGGACCTACAATGAGCAGTTCTTC.

This clonotype was detected many times. The V and J genes are TRBV6-5 and TRBJ2-2; no definite D call. CDR3 size: 14 residues. Trimming pared 2 bases from V and 6 bases from J, leaving 10 bases between. Germline-derived CDR1 and CDR2 are MNHEY and SVGAGI. Here the CDR3 reads CASSYSPAPGELFF. CDR3 nucleotide sequence: TGTGCCAGCAGTTACAGCCCAGCCCCCGGGGAGCTGTTTTTT.

This clonotype occurred a few times. V is TRBV20-1 and J is TRBJ2-1, with D unclear. Deletions cut 4 bases from V and 13 bases from J, with 17 bases between. The CDR3 loop spans 12 amino acids. CDR1 and CDR2 from the germline V gene are DFQATT and SNEGSKA (reference sequence). CDR3 nucleotide sequence: TGCAGTGCTAAATTCTTCTTTGGAACTCAGTTCTTC. Amino acid sequence: CSAKFFFGTQFF.

The chain links TRBV20-1 to TRBJ2-2, with 7 positions matching TRBD2. Trimming at V came to 6 bases and at J to 4 bases, leaving 11 bases not matched to a gene. This CDR3 has 15 residues. Germline CDR1 is DFQATT and CDR2 is SNEGSKA (reference sequence). The chain's CDR3 is CSALSGVAGTGELFF. The CDR3 bases are TGCAGTGCCCTAAGCGGGGTAGCGGGCACCGGGGAGCTGTTTTTT.

The chain recombines TRBV6-1 with TRBJ1-4, with no clear D. In germline, CDR1 is MNHNS, CDR2 SASEGT. V was cut by 4 bases and J by 5 bases, with 5 bases left in between. The CDR3 extends over 12 amino acids. In nucleotides, the CDR3 is TGTGCCAGCAGTGTCAACAATGAAAAACTGTTTTTT. Its translation is CASSVNNEKLFF.

For this clonotype: A much more abundant neighbour one base away suggests this may be a read error. V usage is TRBV29-1 and J usage is TRBJ2-5; the D gene is possibly TRBD1 (6 bases). CDR3 length: 12 amino acids. Germline V CDR1 and CDR2: SQVTM, ANQGSEA. V gave up 5 bases and J gave up 5 bases, with 12 bases separating them. CDR3 protein: CSVQQGTETQYF. The DNA of the CDR3 is TGCAGCGTTCAACAGGGTACTGAGACCCAGTACTTC.

This clonotype turned up a few times. V and J are TRBV5-1 and TRBJ2-3; D is possibly TRBD2 (6 bases). CDR3 length: 14 residues. The germline V gene encodes CDR1 SGHRS and CDR2 YFSETQ. Trimming removed 0 bases at V and 6 bases at J, with 11 bases between. The CDR3 bases are TGCGCCAGCAGCTTGGCCGGAGGGATGGATACGCAGTATTTT. This codes for CASSLAGGMDTQYF.

The chain carries TRBV9 and TRBJ2-7, with D perhaps assigned TRBD1 or TRBD2 (5 bases each). The CDR3 loop spans 17 amino acids. Trimming removed 0 bases at V and 2 bases at J, with 18 bases between. Germline V gene lookup returns CDR1 SGDLS and CDR2 YYNGEE. Here the CDR3 reads CASSVGGALSPTYEQYF. CDR3 bases: TGTGCCAGCAGCGTAGGAGGGGCCTTAAGCCCAACCTACGAGCAGTACTTC.

This clonotype has only a few counts. The chain is built from TRBV20-1 and TRBJ2-3, with 8 nucleotides matching TRBD2. Germline trimming cut 6 bases from V and 0 bases from J; bases unmatched to any gene: 8. From germline, CDR1 is DFQATT and CDR2 SNEGSKA (reference sequence). CDR3 size: 15 residues. DNA of the CDR3: TGCAGTGCCTGTTTTAGCGGGGTTAGCACAGATACGCAGTATTTT. Its protein is CSACFSGVSTDTQYF.

This clonotype was detected a few times. The chain joins TRBV7-2 to TRBJ1-2, with no clear D. The CDR3 runs to 12 residues. The V and J ends lost 1 base and 8 bases respectively, with 8 bases between them. Germline values: CDR1 SGHTA, CDR2 FQGNSA. CDR3 DNA sequence: TGTGCCAGCAGCTTAGGGGCAAGAGGCTACACCTTC. It specifies CASSLGARGYTF.

In this sample, this clonotype turned up a few times. This rearrangement joins TRBV24-1 to TRBJ2-3; TRBD2 agrees at 8 bases. Trimming at V came to 3 bases and at J to 3 bases, leaving 7 bases not matched to a gene. CDR1 is KGHDR, CDR2 SFDVKD, per germline. CDR3 length equals 16 residues. CDR3 sequence: CATSDLGSGSTDTQYF. As DNA, the CDR3 is TGTGCCACCAGTGATCTAGGGAGCGGGAGTACAGATACGCAGTATTTT.

A few counts support this clonotype. The chain couples TRBV20-1 to TRBJ1-2; D unclear. V gave up 6 bases and J gave up 8 bases, with 22 bases separating them. The CDR3 loop spans 14 amino acids. Germline V gene sequence: CDR1 DFQATT, CDR2 SNEGSKA (reference sequence). CDR3 sequence reads: CSAHSGLSVSGYTF. The CDR3 coding sequence is TGCAGTGCACACTCGGGGTTATCAGTTAGCGGCTACACCTTC.

This clonotype occurred a few times. The rearrangement links TRBV12-3 or TRBV12-4 to TRBJ2-1; 8 bases map to TRBD1. The J segment lost 2 bases and the V segment lost 5 bases, leaving 8 bases of the junction unmatched. The CDR3 extends over 16 amino acids. The CDR3 reads CASSAPGQVTYNEQFF. The CDR3 DNA is TGTGCCAGCAGTGCCCCGGGACAGGTCACCTACAATGAGCAGTTCTTC.

The CDR3 DNA reads as TGTGCCAGCAGCTTACTGCATGAAGAAAAACTGTTTTTT. This codes for CASSLLHEEKLFF. This chain connects TRBV7-2 to TRBJ1-4, with unresolved D. Germline lookup yields CDR1 SGHTA and CDR2 FQGNSA. Trimming took off 2 bases at V and 8 bases at J, with 9 bases between the two ends. The CDR3 is 13 residues long.

The table lists this clonotype with a few counts. The DNA for the CDR3 is TGCGCCAGCAGCTTGGCTACTAGCGGGATAATATCCTACGAGCAGTACTTC. Protein product: CASSLATSGIISYEQYF. The genes are TRBV5-1 and TRBJ2-7; the match to TRBD2 covers 10 bases. Losses at the gene ends were 0 bases for V and 1 base for J; bases not matched to a gene: 7. CDR1 and CDR2 (germline): SGHRS, YFSETQ. The CDR3 is 17 residues long. Variable domain in full (rest from reference TRBV5-1 and TRBJ2-7): KAGVTQTPRYLIKTRGQQVTLSCSPISGHRSVSWYQQTPGQGLQFLFEYFSETQRNKGNFPGRFSGRQFSNSRSEMNVSTLELGDSALYLCASSLATSGIISYEQYFGPGTRLTVT.